This T cell receptor beta chain was recorded in a study of blood T cell repertoires in COVID-19. Measured with immunoSEQ multiplex PCR; TCRdb has only the in-frame clones, and not every one. Of over 150,000 clones in the sample, about four fifths are singletons; the top ten hold roughly 6.3%. CDR3 length equals 15 residues. V lost 5 bases and J lost 6, with 19 bases in between. From germline, CDR1 is SGHTA and CDR2 FQGNSA. Input material: peripheral blood. This receptor was identified in a human donor in a cohort sampled during active COVID-19. This chain connects TRBV7-2 to TRBJ1-2; no definite D call. The CDR3: CASSLEREILNGYTF. As DNA, the CDR3 is TGTGCCAGCAGCCTAGAACGGGAAATCTTGAATGGCTACACCTTC.